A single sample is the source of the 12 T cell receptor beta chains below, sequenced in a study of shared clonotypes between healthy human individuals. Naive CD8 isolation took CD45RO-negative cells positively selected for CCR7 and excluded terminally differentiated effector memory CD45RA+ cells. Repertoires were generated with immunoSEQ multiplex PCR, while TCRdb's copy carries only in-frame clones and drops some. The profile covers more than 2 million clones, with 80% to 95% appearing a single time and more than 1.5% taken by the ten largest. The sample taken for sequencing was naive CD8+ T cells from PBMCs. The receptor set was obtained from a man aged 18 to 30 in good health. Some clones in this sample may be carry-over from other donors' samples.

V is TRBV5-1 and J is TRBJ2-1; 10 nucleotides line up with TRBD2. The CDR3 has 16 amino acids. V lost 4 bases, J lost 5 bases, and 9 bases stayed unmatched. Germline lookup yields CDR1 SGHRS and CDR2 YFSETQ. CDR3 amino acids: CASSHTLAGADNEQFF. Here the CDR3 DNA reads TGCGCCAGCAGCCACACCCTAGCGGGAGCGGACAATGAGCAGTTCTTC.

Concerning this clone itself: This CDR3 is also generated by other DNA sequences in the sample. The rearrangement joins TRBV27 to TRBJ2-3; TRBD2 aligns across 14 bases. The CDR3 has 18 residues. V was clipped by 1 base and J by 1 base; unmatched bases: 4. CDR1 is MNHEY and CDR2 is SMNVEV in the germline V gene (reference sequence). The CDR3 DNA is TGTGCCAGCAGTTTATTGGGACTAGCGGGAGTGGGCACAGATACGCAGTATTTT. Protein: CASSLLGLAGVGTDTQYF.

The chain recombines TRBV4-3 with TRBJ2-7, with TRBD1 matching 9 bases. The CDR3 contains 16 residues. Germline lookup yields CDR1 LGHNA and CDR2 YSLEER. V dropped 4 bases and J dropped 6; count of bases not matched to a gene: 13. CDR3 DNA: TGCGCCAGCAGCCGCTGGGCGGGGACAGGGTCGTCCGAGCAGTACTTC. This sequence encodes CASSRWAGTGSSEQYF.

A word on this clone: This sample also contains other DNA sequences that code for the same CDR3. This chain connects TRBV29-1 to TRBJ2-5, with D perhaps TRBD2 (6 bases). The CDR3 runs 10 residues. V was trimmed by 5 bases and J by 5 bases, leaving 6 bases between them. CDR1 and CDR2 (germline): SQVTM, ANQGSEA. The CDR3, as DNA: TGCAGCGTTCGGGGGGAGACCCAGTACTTC. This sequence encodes CSVRGETQYF.

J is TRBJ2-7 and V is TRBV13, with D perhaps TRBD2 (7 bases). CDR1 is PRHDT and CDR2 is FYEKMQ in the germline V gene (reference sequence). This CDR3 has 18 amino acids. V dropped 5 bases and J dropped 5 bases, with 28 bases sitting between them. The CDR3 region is CASSPGGQGRAVGDEQYF. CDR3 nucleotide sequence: TGTGCCAGCAGCCCCGGGGGGCAGGGCAGGGCCGTCGGTGACGAGCAGTACTTC.

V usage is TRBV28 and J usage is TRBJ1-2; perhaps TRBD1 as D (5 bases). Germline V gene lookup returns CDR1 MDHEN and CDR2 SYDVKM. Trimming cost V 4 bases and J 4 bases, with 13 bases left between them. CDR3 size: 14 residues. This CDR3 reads CASSSGVQPYGYTF. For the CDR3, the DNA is TGTGCCAGCAGTTCGGGGGTACAGCCCTATGGCTACACCTTC.

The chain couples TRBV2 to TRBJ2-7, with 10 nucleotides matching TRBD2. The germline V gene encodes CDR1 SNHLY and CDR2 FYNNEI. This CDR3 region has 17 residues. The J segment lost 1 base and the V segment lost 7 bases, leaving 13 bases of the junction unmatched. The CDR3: CASTRGASGSQSYEQYF. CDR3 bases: TGTGCCAGCACCAGGGGGGCTAGCGGGAGCCAATCCTACGAGCAGTACTTC.

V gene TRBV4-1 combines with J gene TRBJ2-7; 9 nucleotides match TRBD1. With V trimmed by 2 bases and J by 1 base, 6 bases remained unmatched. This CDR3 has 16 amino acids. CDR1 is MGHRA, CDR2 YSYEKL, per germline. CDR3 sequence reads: CASSQTIGTGSYEQYF. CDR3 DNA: TGCGCCAGCAGCCAAACCATCGGGACAGGGTCCTACGAGCAGTACTTC.

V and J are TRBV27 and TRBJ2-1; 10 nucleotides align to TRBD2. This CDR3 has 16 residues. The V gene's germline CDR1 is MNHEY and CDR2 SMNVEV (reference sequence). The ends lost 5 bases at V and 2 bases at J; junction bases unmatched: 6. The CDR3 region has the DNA TGTGCCAGCAGTCACCTAGCGGGAGACCCCTACAATGAGCAGTTCTTC. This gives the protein CASSHLAGDPYNEQFF.

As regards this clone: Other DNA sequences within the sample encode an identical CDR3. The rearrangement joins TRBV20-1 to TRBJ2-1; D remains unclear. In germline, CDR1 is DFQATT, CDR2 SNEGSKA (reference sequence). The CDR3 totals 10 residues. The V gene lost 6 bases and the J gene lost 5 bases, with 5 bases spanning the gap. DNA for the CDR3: TGCAGTGCAAGTAACAATGAGCAGTTCTTC. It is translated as CSASNNEQFF.

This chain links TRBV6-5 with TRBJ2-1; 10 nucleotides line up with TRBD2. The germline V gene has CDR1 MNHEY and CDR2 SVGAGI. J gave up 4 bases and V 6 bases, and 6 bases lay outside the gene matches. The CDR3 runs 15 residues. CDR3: CASRIGLAAYNEQFF. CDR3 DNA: TGTGCCAGCAGAATCGGACTAGCGGCTTACAATGAGCAGTTCTTC.

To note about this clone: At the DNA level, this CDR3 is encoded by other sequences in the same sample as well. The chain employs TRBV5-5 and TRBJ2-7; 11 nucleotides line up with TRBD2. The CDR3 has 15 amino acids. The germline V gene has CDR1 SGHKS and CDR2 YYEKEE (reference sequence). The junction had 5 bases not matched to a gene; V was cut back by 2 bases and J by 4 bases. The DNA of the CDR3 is TGTGCCAGCAGCTTTGGGCTAGCGGGGGGATACGAGCAGTACTTC. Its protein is CASSFGLAGGYEQYF.